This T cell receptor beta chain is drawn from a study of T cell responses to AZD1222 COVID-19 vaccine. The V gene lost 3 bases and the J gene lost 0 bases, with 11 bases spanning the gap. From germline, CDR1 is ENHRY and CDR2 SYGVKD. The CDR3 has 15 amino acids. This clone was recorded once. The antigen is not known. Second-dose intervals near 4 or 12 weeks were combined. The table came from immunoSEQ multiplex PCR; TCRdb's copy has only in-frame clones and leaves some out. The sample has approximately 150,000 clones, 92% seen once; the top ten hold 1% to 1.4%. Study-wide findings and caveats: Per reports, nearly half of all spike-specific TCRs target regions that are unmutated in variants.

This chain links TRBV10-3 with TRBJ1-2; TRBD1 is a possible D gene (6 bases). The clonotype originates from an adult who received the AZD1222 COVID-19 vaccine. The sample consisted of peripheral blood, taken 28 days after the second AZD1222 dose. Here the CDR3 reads CAISEGTLANYGYTF. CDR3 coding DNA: TGTGCCATCAGTGAAGGGACACTTGCTAACTATGGCTACACCTTC.